The clone carrying this T cell receptor (beta chain) appeared a few times. The PCR made use of 60 Vbeta and 13 Jbeta primers. TCRdb's table, derived via immunoSEQ multiplex PCR, lists solely in-frame clones and lacks some. The profile shows about 110,000 clones, around four fifths of them singletons. This sample is part of a study of cytomegalovirus exposure and HLA in healthy donors. There are 12 residues in the CDR3. Germline CDR1 MNHNY, CDR2 SVGAGI (reference sequence). The V and J ends lost 1 base and 7 bases respectively, with 8 bases between them. Donors likely had unrecorded immune exposures despite being nominally healthy when sampled.

Sequencing input: PBMCs. This clonotype was obtained from a man aged 25-40 years in good health and CMV-seronegative. The V and J genes are TRBV6-6 and TRBJ2-7; a weak D match, TRBD1 (6 bases). This chain's CDR3 is CASSYYQGEQYF. The DNA of the CDR3 is TGTGCCAGCAGTTACTACCAGGGGGAGCAGTACTTC.